These T cell receptor beta chains were read from a single sample in a study of shared clonotypes between healthy human individuals. Generated by immunoSEQ multiplex PCR, the TCRdb table keeps only in-frame clones and is missing some. The sample comprises approximately 2.3 million clones, roughly 93% of which are singletons, and 0.39% rests with the top ten. The specimen sequenced was naive CD4+ T cells from PBMCs. The receptors were sampled from a man aged 18 to 35 in good health. Some clones in this sample may be carry-over from other donors' samples. Each CDR3 is given with its conserved first and last residue. D genes are given only for firm matches. Clone size is not always given. Where it is, it says once, few, many or a class for expanded clones.

j_gene | abundance | v_gene | d_gene | CDR3aa | CDR3nt
TRBJ2-7 | - | TRBV6-5 | - | CASSYSTGTYEQYF | TGTGCCAGCAGTTACTCGACAGGAACATACGAGCAGTACTTC
TRBJ2-5 | - | TRBV6-9 | TRBD1 | CATRTPLQGALQETQYF | TGTGCCACCCGGACGCCCCTACAGGGGGCCCTCCAAGAGACCCAGTACTTC
TRBJ1-5 | - | TRBV9 | TRBD1 | CASSLTGQGRCGAYSNQPQHF | TGTGCCAGCAGCCTCACTGGACAGGGAAGGTGTGGGGCCTATAGCAATCAGCCCCAGCATTTT
TRBJ1-2 | - | TRBV6-6 | - | CASSKEGGMNYGYTF | TGTGCCAGCTCAAAGGAGGGGGGGATGAACTATGGCTACACCTTC
TRBJ2-6 | - | TRBV11-2 | - | CASSLGTVVSGANVLTF | TGTGCCAGCAGCTTAGGGACAGTAGTTTCTGGGGCCAACGTCCTGACTTTC
TRBJ2-1 | - | TRBV2 | - | CASSVASGGLNEQFF | TGTGCCAGCAGTGTAGCGTCAGGGGGACTCAATGAGCAGTTCTTC
TRBJ2-5 | - | TRBV30 | - | CAWTGVSQETQYF | TGTGCCTGGACCGGGGTTAGCCAAGAGACCCAGTACTTC
TRBJ2-5 | - | TRBV5-4 | - | CASSSDVTAQETQYF | TGTGCCAGCAGCTCGGACGTTACCGCCCAAGAGACCCAGTACTTC
TRBJ2-7 | - | TRBV5-1 | - | CASSLEAGFYEQYF | TGCGCCAGCAGCTTGGAGGCAGGGTTCTACGAGCAGTACTTC
TRBJ2-5 | - | TRBV10-2 | - | CASASEGLQTQYF | TGCGCCAGTGCCTCGGAGGGCCTCCAGACCCAGTACTTC
TRBJ1-2 | once | TRBV6-5 | TRBD1 | CASSLQGRLNYGYTF | TGTGCCAGCAGCCTACAGGGGCGCCTTAACTATGGCTACACCTTC
TRBJ2-2 | - | TRBV7-9 | - | CASNFPRQAPTGSGELFF | TGTGCCAGCAACTTTCCCCGACAAGCCCCAACCGGGTCCGGGGAGCTGTTTTTT
TRBJ2-6 | many | TRBV28 | - | CASSYEHSGANVLTF | TGTGCCAGCAGCTATGAACACTCTGGGGCCAACGTCCTGACTTTC
TRBJ2-3 | - | TRBV5-4 | TRBD2 | CASSLGFGTKLAGDTQYF | TGTGCCAGCAGTCTGGGGTTCGGGACTAAGCTCGCCGGGGATACGCAGTATTTT
TRBJ1-2 | - | TRBV7-9 | TRBD1 | CASSMTGTGGLGGYTF | TGTGCCAGCAGCATGACCGGGACAGGGGGGTTAGGTGGCTACACCTTC
TRBJ2-2 | once | TRBV28 | - | CASSLRGPGELFF | TGTGCCAGCAGTTTAAGGGGACCCGGGGAGCTGTTTTTT
TRBJ2-1 | - | TRBV4-1 | TRBD1 | CASSQPRDRGNNEQFF | TGCGCCAGCAGCCAACCCCGGGACAGGGGGAACAATGAGCAGTTCTTC
TRBJ2-7 | - | TRBV9 | - | CASSVGERYPYEQYF | TGTGCCAGCAGCGTAGGAGAGCGGTACCCCTACGAGCAGTACTTC
TRBJ1-5 | few | TRBV18 | TRBD1 | CASSPARQGGQPQHF | TGTGCCAGCTCACCAGCCCGACAGGGCGGTCAGCCCCAGCATTTT
TRBJ1-5 | - | TRBV4-1 | - | CASSHVGRLNQPQHF | TGCGCCAGCAGCCATGTCGGCAGATTAAATCAGCCCCAGCATTTT
TRBJ2-1 | - | TRBV9 | TRBD2 | CASSARLAGGDEQFF | TGTGCCAGCAGCGCGAGACTAGCGGGAGGCGATGAGCAGTTCTTC
TRBJ2-5 | - | TRBV25-1 | - | CASSELRGRDGQETQYF | TGTGCCAGCAGTGAATTAAGGGGTCGGGACGGCCAAGAGACCCAGTACTTC
TRBJ1-4 | - | TRBV6-5 | - | CASRPYRATNEKLFF | TGTGCCAGCAGACCATACAGGGCAACTAATGAAAAACTGTTTTTT
TRBJ1-2 | - | TRBV7-2 | TRBD1 | CASRLRPWGPTGVYGYTF | TGTGCCAGCAGGCTTAGACCGTGGGGCCCGACAGGGGTATATGGCTACACCTTC
TRBJ2-7 | - | TRBV4-2 | TRBD2 | CASSRSSGEQYF | TGTGCCAGCAGCCGATCTAGCGGTGAGCAGTACTTC
TRBJ2-1 | - | TRBV27 | - | CASSFSYRTVVALNEQFF | TGTGCCAGCAGTTTCTCCTACCGGACGGTCGTGGCGTTGAATGAGCAGTTCTTC